A single sample is the source of the 12 T cell receptor beta chains below, sequenced in a study of blood T cell repertoires in COVID-19. This table comes from immunoSEQ multiplex PCR, and its TCRdb copy is limited to in-frame clones, with some not included. Here the sample spans under 130,000 clones, roughly 87% being singletons. The sequencing sample was made of peripheral blood. The source of these receptors is a man aged 45-65 years with acute or convalescent COVID-19.

The chain combines TRBV11-3 with TRBJ2-7; tentative D call: TRBD2 (5 bases). The ends were cut back, 0 bases at V and 3 bases at J, with 15 bases in the middle. Per germline, CDR1 SGHNT and CDR2 YENEEA. The CDR3 runs 16 residues. CDR3 coding DNA: TGTGCCAGCAGCTTAGATTTACCTAGCAGAGACTACGAGCAGTACTTC. It is translated as CASSLDLPSRDYEQYF. Filled out from reference TRBV11-3 and TRBJ2-7, the complete variable domain reads EAGVVQSPRYKIIEKKQPVAFWCNPISGHNTLYWYLQNLGQGPELLIRYENEEAVDDSQLPKDRFSAERLKGVDSTLKIQPAELGDSAVYLCASSLDLPSRDYEQYFGPGTRLTVT.

The J gene is TRBJ2-7, the V gene TRBV29-1; possibly TRBD2 for D (6 bases). The germline CDR1 and CDR2 sequences are SQVTM and ANQGSEA. V shed 6 bases and J shed 1 base, with 10 bases lying between them. The CDR3 is 12 amino acids. The CDR3 is CSVRGGSYEQYF. The CDR3 DNA follows: TGCAGCGTACGAGGAGGGTCCTACGAGCAGTACTTC.

V and J are TRBV27 and TRBJ2-7; D call uncertain. The V end was cut by 4 bases, the J end by 4 bases, with 14 bases between. This CDR3 contains 14 residues. CDR1 is MNHEY and CDR2 is SMNVEV in the germline V gene (reference sequence). CDR3 loop: CASSSSITYYEQYF. In nucleotides, the CDR3 is TGTGCCAGCAGTTCGTCTATAACTTATTACGAGCAGTACTTC.

J is TRBJ1-6 and V is TRBV11-1; TRBD1 is a possible D gene (5 bases). V gave up 5 bases and J gave up 5 bases, with 13 bases separating them. Germline V gene sequence: CDR1 SGHAT, CDR2 FQDESV (reference sequence). CDR3 size: 15 residues. In nucleotides, the CDR3 is TGTGCCAGCAGCCAGGACATTGACAATAATTCACCCCTCCACTTT. Encoded protein: CASSQDIDNNSPLHF.

The chain combines TRBV6-4 with TRBJ1-2; 12 bases fit TRBD1. The CDR3 totals 12 residues. Trimming cost V 6 bases and J 13 bases; bases outside gene matches: 6. The germline gives CDR1 MRHNA, CDR2 SNTAGT. CDR3 DNA sequence: TGTGCCAGCAGACCGGGACAGGGGGCGCTCACCTTC. Translating it yields CASRPGQGALTF.

The chain couples TRBV9 to TRBJ1-3; 7 positions agree with TRBD1. CDR1 is SGDLS and CDR2 is YYNGEE in the germline V gene. V dropped 4 bases and J dropped 0; count of bases not matched to a gene: 7. The length of the CDR3 is 16 residues. The CDR3 bases are TGTGCCAGCAGCCCCCGACAGGGCTTCTCTGGAAACACCATATATTTT. It translates to CASSPRQGFSGNTIYF.

The V and J genes are TRBV11-2 and TRBJ2-5, with 13 bases identical to TRBD2. V lost 1 base to trimming and J lost 2 bases; unmatched junction nucleotides: 4. The CDR3 sequence is 17 residues long. Germline V CDR1 and CDR2: SGHAT, FQNNGV. The CDR3 sequence: CASSLGVLAGGQETQYF. The CDR3 DNA follows: TGTGCCAGCAGCTTAGGGGTACTAGCGGGGGGGCAAGAGACCCAGTACTTC.

V is TRBV18 and J is TRBJ1-1; a possible D gene is TRBD1 (5 bases). This CDR3 is 13 amino acids long. The V gene lost 3 bases and the J gene lost 0 bases, with 5 bases spanning the gap. CDR1 and CDR2 from the germline V gene are KGHSH and LQKENI. DNA of the CDR3: TGTGCCAGCTCACCGGGGCTGAACACTGAAGCTTTCTTT. Translated, it gives CASSPGLNTEAFF.

This clone was recorded only once. The gene calls are TRBV19 and TRBJ1-4; no clear D gene. Germline V lookup: CDR1 LNHDA, CDR2 SQIVND (reference sequence). The V end lost 11 bases, the J end lost 5 bases, and 15 bases lay between the germline ends. CDR3 length equals 13 residues. The CDR3 DNA follows: TGTGCCGCCAACAGCGGGCAGAATGAAAAACTGTTTTTT. Amino acid sequence: CAANSGQNEKLFF.

The chain joins TRBV27 to TRBJ1-2; 9 bases line up with TRBD1. In germline, CDR1 is MNHEY, CDR2 SMNVEV (reference sequence). With V trimmed by 6 bases and J by 3 bases, 5 bases remained unmatched. This CDR3 spans 14 amino acids. The CDR3 sequence is CASSPGTGHYGYTF. The CDR3 DNA sequence: TGTGCCAGCAGCCCCGGGACAGGGCACTATGGCTACACCTTC.

This clone was detected a few times. The chain is built from TRBV4-1 and TRBJ1-5, with a weak D call TRBD1 (5 bases). CDR3 size: 13 residues. Germline V gene data show CDR1 as MGHRA and CDR2 as YSYEKL. Trimming pared 0 bases from V and 12 bases from J, leaving 12 bases between. The CDR3 loop reads CASSQEGRQGQHF. Here the CDR3 DNA reads TGCGCCAGCAGCCAAGAAGGGAGGCAGGGCCAGCATTTT.

This chain joins TRBV18 and TRBJ2-6; D is unresolved. V was pared by 3 bases and J by 0 bases, with 9 bases between. The CDR3 is made up of 16 amino acids. CDR1 is KGHSH and CDR2 is LQKENI in the germline V gene. Here the CDR3 DNA reads TGTGCCAGCTCACCCACAGCTTCCTCTGGGGCCAACGTCCTGACTTTC. Residues: CASSPTASSGANVLTF.